The 22 T cell receptor beta chains below were found in one sample sequenced in a study of blood T cells in healthy people across ages. PCR was performed a second time for roughly 6 to 12 cycles using a sample-barcoded 5' primer and a J-beta primer mix. Using its own MiXCR run on the 5' RACE reads, TCRdb lists one record per CDR3 protein. The sample includes about 800,000 distinct CDR3 sequences, less than 60% of them seen just once. Sequencing was carried out using blood. All receptors derive from a man of 80 years or more in good health.

The CDR3 DNA reads as TGTGCCAGCAGCTCCGATGGGACAGGGGGTCCGGGGGCTTTCTTT. Protein sequence: CASSSDGTGGPGAFF. V gene TRBV7-2 combines with J gene TRBJ1-1; 11 bases align to TRBD1. CDR3 size: 15 residues. Per the germline V gene, CDR1 is SGHTA and CDR2 is FQGNSA. The V segment lost 4 bases and the J segment 11 bases; nucleotides outside the gene matches: 12.

V gene TRBV5-1 combines with J gene TRBJ2-5; the match to TRBD1 covers 8 bases. The DNA end is a closer match to TRBJ2-7, so the J assignment may be wrong. The CDR3 runs 14 residues. Germline V gene lookup returns CDR1 SGHRS and CDR2 YFSETQ. The CDR3 coding sequence is TGCGCCAGCAGCACGACAGGGGAACTCTACGAGCAGTACTTC. Its protein product is CASSTTGELYEQYF.

Note on this clonotype: One junction end disagrees with the germline gene, perhaps due to a read error. The chain has TRBV5-1 and TRBJ2-1; TRBD2 aligns across 11 bases. Per the germline V gene, CDR1 is SGHRS and CDR2 is YFSETQ. The CDR3 spans 15 residues. In DNA form, the CDR3 reads TGCGACAGCAGCTTGGCTCTAGCGGGAGGACGCGAGCAGTTCTTC. Translated, it gives CDSSLALAGGREQFF.

Only one count was recorded for this clonotype. The gene calls are TRBV19 and TRBJ1-5, with D maybe TRBD1 (5 bases). This CDR3 comprises 13 residues. Trimming removed 7 bases from V and 7 bases from J, with 14 bases in between. Germline CDR1 is LNHDA and CDR2 is SQIVND (reference sequence). Written as DNA, the CDR3 is TGTGCCAGTACCCCCAGGGCCTTACAGCCCCAGCATTTT. Translated: CASTPRALQPQHF. Complete variable domain (other parts from reference TRBV19 and TRBJ1-5): DGGITQSPKYLFRKEGQNVTLSCEQNLNHDAMYWYRQDPGQGLRLIYYSQIVNDFQKGDIAEGYSVSREKKESFPLTVTSAQKNPTAFYLCASTPRALQPQHFGDGTRLSIL.

The chain links TRBV2 to TRBJ2-1, with D possibly being TRBD2 (6 bases). The CDR3 sequence is 17 residues long. In germline, CDR1 is SNHLY, CDR2 FYNNEI. V was shortened by 6 bases and J by 0 bases, with 18 bases between the two germline ends. In DNA form, the CDR3 reads TGTGCCAGCAGGTCTGATCTAGGCGGGGACTCCTACAATGAGCAGTTCTTC. As protein: CASRSDLGGDSYNEQFF. Looking up the rest from reference TRBV2 and TRBJ2-1 gives the full variable domain: EPEVTQTPSHQVTQMGQEVILRCVPISNHLYFYWYRQILGQKVEFLVSFYNNEISEKSEIFDDQFSVERPDGSNFTLKIRSTKLEDSAMYFCASRSDLGGDSYNEQFFGPGTRLTVL.

The rearrangement uses TRBV5-1 and TRBJ2-5; either TRBD1 or TRBD2 may supply D (5 bases each). This CDR3 is 14 amino acids long. V lost 3 bases, J lost 5 bases, and 14 bases lay in between. Germline V CDR1 and CDR2: SGHRS, YFSETQ. In nucleotides, the CDR3 is TGCGCCAGCAGCTGGGACCCCACCAGGGAGACCCAGTACTTC. Its protein is CASSWDPTRETQYF.

This clonotype was observed a handful of times. The chain couples TRBV18 to TRBJ2-1; the match to TRBD1 covers 9 bases. CDR3 length: 15 residues. V was clipped by 4 bases and J by 4 bases; unmatched bases: 5. Germline CDR1 KGHSH, CDR2 LQKENI. The CDR3 DNA is TGTGCCAGCTCACTACCGACAGGGGGGTACAATGAGCAGTTCTTC. Translation gives CASSLPTGGYNEQFF.

A word on this clonotype: An end of the junction differs from the germline gene, which may be a read error. CDR3 coding DNA: TGTGCCTGCAGCTGGACTCGGAACACCGGGGAGCTGTTTTTT. Amino acid sequence: CACSWTRNTGELFF. V is TRBV7-2 and J is TRBJ2-2, with D possibly TRBD2 on 5 matching bases. The CDR3 has 14 residues. The germline V gene encodes CDR1 SGHTA and CDR2 FQGNSA.

V and J are TRBV14 and TRBJ2-3, with a tentative D call TRBD2 (5 bases). The ends were cut back, 2 bases at V and 4 bases at J, with 19 bases in the middle. The CDR3 sequence is 17 residues long. Germline V gene data show CDR1 as SGHDN and CDR2 as FVKESK. The CDR3 loop is CASSQRLGLGSADTQYF. The CDR3 region has the DNA TGTGCCAGCAGCCAACGGCTCGGTCTGGGGAGCGCAGATACGCAGTATTTT. Variable domain in full (rest from reference TRBV14 and TRBJ2-3): EAGVTQFPSHSVIEKGQTVTLRCDPISGHDNLYWYRRVMGKEIKFLLHFVKESKQDESGMPNNRFLAERTGGTYSTLKVQPAELEDSGVYFCASSQRLGLGSADTQYFGPGTRLTVL.

The V call is TRBV30, the J call TRBJ2-6; unclear D gene. The CDR3 contains 15 residues. Trimming stripped 2 bases from V and 0 bases from J, with 8 bases between. Germline values: CDR1 GTSNPN, CDR2 SVGIG (reference sequence). Here the CDR3 DNA reads TGTGCCTGGAGTCAGCCCTTCTCTGGGGCCAACGTCCTGACTTTC. It codes for CAWSQPFSGANVLTF.

This clonotype was seen a handful of times. A read error may explain this, as a much larger clone is one base away. This chain uses TRBV24-1 with TRBJ2-5; perhaps TRBD2 as D (6 bases). Trimming removed 5 bases at V and 4 bases at J, with 16 bases between. Germline CDR1 reads KGHDR; CDR2 reads SFDVKD. CDR3 length: 15 amino acids. CDR3 sequence (DNA): TGTGCCACCAGTGGAGTCGCTTGGGGGGTAGAGACCCAGTACTTC. Protein: CATSGVAWGVETQYF.

The V call is TRBV5-1, the J call TRBJ2-1, with a weak D call TRBD2 (6 bases). V dropped 4 bases and J dropped 4 bases, with 15 bases sitting between them. CDR3 size: 15 residues. Germline V gives CDR1 SGHRS, CDR2 YFSETQ. The CDR3 is CASSKRESGYNEQFF. Written as DNA, the CDR3 is TGCGCCAGCAGCAAACGGGAGTCGGGGTACAATGAGCAGTTCTTC.

The V gene is TRBV24-1, the J gene TRBJ2-3; 13 nucleotides align to TRBD2. J gave up 0 bases and V 3 bases, and 5 bases lay outside the gene matches. Looked up from germline, CDR1 is KGHDR and CDR2 is SFDVKD. This CDR3 spans 18 amino acids. CDR3 bases: TGTGCCACCAGTGATCCTAGGACTAGCGGGAGCAGCACAGATACGCAGTATTTT. Protein sequence: CATSDPRTSGSSTDTQYF.

The chain uses TRBV7-9 and TRBJ2-2; D is perhaps TRBD1 (6 bases). This CDR3 spans 14 amino acids. Germline CDR1 is SEHNR and CDR2 is FQNEAQ (reference sequence). V lost 6 bases and J lost 1, with 9 bases in between. The CDR3 is CASRRQENTGELFF. The CDR3 region has the DNA TGTGCCAGCAGGCGACAGGAGAACACCGGGGAGCTGTTTTTT.

As regards this clonotype: A much larger clonotype is one base distant, so this may be a read error. The V gene is TRBV29-1, the J gene TRBJ2-5; 9 nucleotides match TRBD1. TRBJ2-1 explains the end of the DNA better; the J call may be wrong. Germline CDR1 SQVTM, CDR2 ANQGSEA. The CDR3 is 12 residues long. Written as DNA, the CDR3 is TGCAGCGTGGAAACAGGGGGCGAGACCCAGTTCTTC. Its translation is CSVETGGETQFF.

The chain combines TRBV5-5 with TRBJ2-3; D is unresolved. V lost 1 base to trimming and J lost 4 bases, with 10 bases between them. The CDR3 totals 14 residues. Germline-derived CDR1 and CDR2 are SGHKS and YYEKEE (reference sequence). CDR3 sequence reads: CASSLMLTPDTQYF. CDR3 in DNA: TGTGCCAGCAGCTTGATGCTGACCCCAGATACGCAGTATTTT.

In DNA form, the CDR3 reads TGCAGTGCCATCACTAGCTTAAACATTCAGTACTTC. Protein product: CSAITSLNIQYF. This chain connects TRBV20-1 to TRBJ2-4, with TRBD2 as a possible D gene (6 bases). Germline V gene sequence: CDR1 DFQATT, CDR2 SNEGSKA (reference sequence). V was shortened by 6 bases and J by 6 bases, with 12 bases between the two germline ends. The CDR3 loop spans 12 amino acids.

Written as DNA, the CDR3 is TGTGCCTGGAGTATAGGGCCTAATCAGCCCCAGCATTTT. Protein product: CAWSIGPNQPQHF. The chain combines TRBV30 with TRBJ1-5; D gene unclear. CDR3 size: 13 residues. V dropped 2 bases and J dropped 4 bases, with 9 bases sitting between them. Germline CDR1 GTSNPN, CDR2 SVGIG (reference sequence).

This sequence joins TRBV6-6 and TRBJ1-1, with D possibly TRBD1 on 6 matching bases. The CDR3 consists of 15 residues. Trimming stripped 0 bases from V and 2 bases from J, with 10 bases between. Germline CDR1 MNHNY, CDR2 SVGAGI (reference sequence). This CDR3 reads CASSYSRGINTEAFF. CDR3 nucleotides: TGTGCCAGCAGTTACTCGAGGGGGATTAACACTGAAGCTTTCTTT.

V usage is TRBV20-1 and J usage is TRBJ2-1; 8 nucleotides align to TRBD2. The CDR3 covers 14 residues. The J segment lost 8 bases and the V segment lost 3 bases, leaving 9 bases of the junction unmatched. Germline lookup yields CDR1 DFQATT and CDR2 SNEGSKA (reference sequence). DNA of the CDR3: TGCAGTGCTAGGGGACGAGCGGGAGAGGATGAGCAGTTCTTC. Its protein is CSARGRAGEDEQFF.

About this clonotype: This may arise from a read error, as a much more abundant clone is one base away. The CDR3 does not end in the conserved phenylalanine or tryptophan, so this is likely a read error. The chain links TRBV9 to TRBJ2-3; tentatively, D is TRBD1 or TRBD2 (5 bases each). Germline CDR1 is SGDLS and CDR2 is YYNGEE. Trimming removed 3 bases at V and 6 bases at J, with 8 bases between. This CDR3 has 12 amino acids. Here the CDR3 reads CASSGEGDTQYL. In DNA form, the CDR3 reads TGTGCCAGCAGCGGAGAGGGGGATACGCAGTATTTG.

The rearrangement joins TRBV18 to TRBJ1-2, with D unresolved. This CDR3 contains 13 residues. Germline V CDR1 and CDR2: KGHSH, LQKENI. The V and J ends lost 6 bases and 3 bases respectively, with 11 bases between them. DNA of the CDR3: TGTGCCAGCTCGATTCGGGTGGACTATGGCTACACCTTC. Encoded protein: CASSIRVDYGYTF.